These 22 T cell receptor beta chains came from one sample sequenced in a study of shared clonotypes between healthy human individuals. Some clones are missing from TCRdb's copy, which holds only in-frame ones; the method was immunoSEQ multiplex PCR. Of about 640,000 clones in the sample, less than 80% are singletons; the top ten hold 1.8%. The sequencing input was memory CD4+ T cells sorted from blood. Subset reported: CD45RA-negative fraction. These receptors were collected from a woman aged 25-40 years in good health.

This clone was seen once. CDR3 nucleotides: TGCAGTGCTATGGCAGATACGCAGTATTTT. Encoded protein: CSAMADTQYF. This chain links TRBV20-1 with TRBJ2-3; D gene uncertain. V lost 4 bases and J lost 4, with 3 bases in between. Germline V gives CDR1 DFQATT, CDR2 SNEGSKA (reference sequence). This CDR3 comprises 10 residues.

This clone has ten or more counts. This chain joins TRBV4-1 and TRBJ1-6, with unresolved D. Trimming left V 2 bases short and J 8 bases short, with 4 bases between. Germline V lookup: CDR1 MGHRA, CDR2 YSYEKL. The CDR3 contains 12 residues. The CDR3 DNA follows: TGCGCCAGCAGCCAATTTGATTCACCCCTCCACTTT. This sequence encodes CASSQFDSPLHF.

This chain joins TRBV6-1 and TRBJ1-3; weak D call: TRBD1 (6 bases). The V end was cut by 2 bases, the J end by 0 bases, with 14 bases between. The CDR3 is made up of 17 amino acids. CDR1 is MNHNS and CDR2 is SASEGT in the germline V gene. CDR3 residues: CASSEYGGQSSGNTIYF. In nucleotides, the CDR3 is TGTGCCAGCAGTGAATACGGGGGCCAGAGCTCTGGAAACACCATATATTTT.

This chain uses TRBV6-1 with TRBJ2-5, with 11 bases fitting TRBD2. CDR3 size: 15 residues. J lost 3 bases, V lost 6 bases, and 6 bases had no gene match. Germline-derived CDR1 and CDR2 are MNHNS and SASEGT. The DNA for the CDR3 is TGTGCCAGCAGGGGAGGACTAGCGGGCGAAGAGACCCAGTACTTC. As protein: CASRGGLAGEETQYF.

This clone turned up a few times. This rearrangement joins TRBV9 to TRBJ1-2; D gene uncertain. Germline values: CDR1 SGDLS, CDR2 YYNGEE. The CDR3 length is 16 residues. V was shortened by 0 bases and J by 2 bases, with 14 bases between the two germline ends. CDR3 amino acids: CASSVVGTDLNYGYTF. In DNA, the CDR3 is TGTGCCAGCAGCGTAGTGGGTACAGACTTGAACTATGGCTACACCTTC.

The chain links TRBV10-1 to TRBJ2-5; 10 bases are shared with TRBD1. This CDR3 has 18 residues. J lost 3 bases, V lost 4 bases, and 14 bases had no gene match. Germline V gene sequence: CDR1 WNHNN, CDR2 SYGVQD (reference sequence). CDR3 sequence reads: CASSVPLDRGPSEETQYF. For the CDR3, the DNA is TGCGCCAGCAGTGTACCGCTCGACAGGGGGCCTTCAGAAGAGACCCAGTACTTC.

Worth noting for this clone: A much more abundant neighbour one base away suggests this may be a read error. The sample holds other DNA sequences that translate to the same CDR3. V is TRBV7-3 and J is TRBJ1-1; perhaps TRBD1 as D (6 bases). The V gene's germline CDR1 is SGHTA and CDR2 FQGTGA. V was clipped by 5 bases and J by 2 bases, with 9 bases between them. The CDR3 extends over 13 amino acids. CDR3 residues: CASSPQGNTEAFF. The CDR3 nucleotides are TGTGCCAGCAGCCCACAGGGTAACACTGAAGCTTTCTTT.

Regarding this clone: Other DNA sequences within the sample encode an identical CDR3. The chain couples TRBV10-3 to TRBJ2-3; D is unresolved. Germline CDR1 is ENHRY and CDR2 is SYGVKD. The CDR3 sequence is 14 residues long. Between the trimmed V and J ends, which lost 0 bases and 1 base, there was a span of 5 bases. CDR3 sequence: CAISESKGTDTQYF. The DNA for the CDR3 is TGTGCCATCAGTGAGTCGAAGGGCACAGATACGCAGTATTTT.

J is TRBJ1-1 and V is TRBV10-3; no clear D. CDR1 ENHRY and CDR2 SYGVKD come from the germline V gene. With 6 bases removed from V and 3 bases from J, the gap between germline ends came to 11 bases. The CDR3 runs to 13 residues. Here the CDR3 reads CAIRTTGDTEAFF. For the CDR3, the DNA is TGTGCCATCAGGACCACGGGAGACACTGAAGCTTTCTTT.

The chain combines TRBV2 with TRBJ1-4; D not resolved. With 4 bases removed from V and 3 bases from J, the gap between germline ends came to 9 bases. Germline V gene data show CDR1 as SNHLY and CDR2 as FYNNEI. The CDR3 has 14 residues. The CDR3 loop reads CASSGRAPNEKLFF. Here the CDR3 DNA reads TGTGCCAGCAGTGGGAGGGCGCCTAATGAAAAACTGTTTTTT.

CDR3 amino acids: CASSRTAVSSNQPQHF. The DNA of the CDR3 is TGTGCCAGCAGCAGAACGGCAGTATCCAGCAATCAGCCCCAGCATTTT. This chain connects TRBV7-3 to TRBJ1-5; D gene ambiguous. Trimming removed 5 bases from V and 1 base from J, with 15 bases in between. CDR1 is SGHTA, CDR2 FQGTGA, per germline. The CDR3 has 16 amino acids. The full variable domain, its missing parts supplied by reference TRBV7-3 and TRBJ1-5, is GAGVSQTPSNKVTEKGKYVELRCDPISGHTALYWYRQSLGQGPEFLIYFQGTGAADDSGLPNDRFFAVRPEGSVSTLKIQRTERGDSAVYLCASSRTAVSSNQPQHFGDGTRLSIL.

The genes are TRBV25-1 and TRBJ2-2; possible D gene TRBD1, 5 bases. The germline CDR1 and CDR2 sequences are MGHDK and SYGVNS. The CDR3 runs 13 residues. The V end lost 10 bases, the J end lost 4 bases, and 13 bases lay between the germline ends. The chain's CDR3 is CATQRQGTGELFF. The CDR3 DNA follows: TGTGCCACCCAAAGGCAGGGCACCGGGGAGCTGTTTTTT.

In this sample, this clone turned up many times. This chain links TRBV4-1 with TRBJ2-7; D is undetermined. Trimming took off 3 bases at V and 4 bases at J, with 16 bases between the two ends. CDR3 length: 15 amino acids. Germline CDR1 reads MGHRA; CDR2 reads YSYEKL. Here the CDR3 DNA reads TGCGCCAGCAGCCATGTTAGCCAGACTTCGTACGAGCAGTACTTC. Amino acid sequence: CASSHVSQTSYEQYF.

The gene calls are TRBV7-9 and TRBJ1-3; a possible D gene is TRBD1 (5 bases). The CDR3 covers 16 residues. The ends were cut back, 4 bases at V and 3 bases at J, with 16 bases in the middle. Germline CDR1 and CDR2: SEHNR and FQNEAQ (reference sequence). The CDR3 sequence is CASSWGQGDIGNTIYF. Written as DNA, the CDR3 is TGTGCCAGCAGCTGGGGCCAGGGTGATATTGGAAACACCATATATTTT.

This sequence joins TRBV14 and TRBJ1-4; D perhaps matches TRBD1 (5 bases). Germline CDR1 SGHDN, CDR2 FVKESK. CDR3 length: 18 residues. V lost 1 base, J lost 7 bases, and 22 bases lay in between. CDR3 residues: CASSQGPARVRRSEKLFF. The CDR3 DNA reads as TGTGCCAGCAGCCAAGGCCCCGCCAGGGTGCGCCGTAGTGAAAAACTGTTTTTT.

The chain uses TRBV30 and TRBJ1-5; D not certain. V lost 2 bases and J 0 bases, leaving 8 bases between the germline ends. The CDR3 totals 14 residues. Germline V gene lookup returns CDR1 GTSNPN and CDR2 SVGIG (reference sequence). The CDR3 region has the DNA TGTGCCTGGAGTTTCAGTTATAGCAATCAGCCCCAGCATTTT. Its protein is CAWSFSYSNQPQHF.

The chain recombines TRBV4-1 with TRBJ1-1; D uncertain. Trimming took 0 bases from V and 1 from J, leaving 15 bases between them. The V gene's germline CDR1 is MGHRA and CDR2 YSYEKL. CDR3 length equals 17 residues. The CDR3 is CASSQDRAGSGNTEAFF. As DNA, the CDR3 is TGCGCCAGCAGCCAAGATAGAGCGGGATCAGGGAACACTGAAGCTTTCTTT.

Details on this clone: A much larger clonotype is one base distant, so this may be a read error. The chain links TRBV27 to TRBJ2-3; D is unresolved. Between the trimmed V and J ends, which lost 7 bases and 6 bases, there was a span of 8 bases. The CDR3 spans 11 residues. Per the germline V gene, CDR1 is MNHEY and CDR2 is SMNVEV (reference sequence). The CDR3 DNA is TGTGCCAGCAACTTGGGGGATACGCAGTATTTT. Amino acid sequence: CASNLGDTQYF.

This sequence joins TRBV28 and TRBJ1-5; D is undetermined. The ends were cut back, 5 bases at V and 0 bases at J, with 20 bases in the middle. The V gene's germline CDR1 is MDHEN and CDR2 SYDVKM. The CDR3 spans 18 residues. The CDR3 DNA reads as TGTGCCAGCAGTCCTGCCGGATTAACAGCAGCTAGCAATCAGCCCCAGCATTTT. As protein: CASSPAGLTAASNQPQHF.

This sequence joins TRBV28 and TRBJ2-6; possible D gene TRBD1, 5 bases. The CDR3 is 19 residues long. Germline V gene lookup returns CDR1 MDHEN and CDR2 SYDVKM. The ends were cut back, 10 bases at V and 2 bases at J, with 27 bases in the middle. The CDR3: CANSRQGIVIGPGANVLTF. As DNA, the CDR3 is TGTGCCAATTCCCGGCAGGGAATAGTAATTGGGCCTGGGGCCAACGTCCTGACTTTC.

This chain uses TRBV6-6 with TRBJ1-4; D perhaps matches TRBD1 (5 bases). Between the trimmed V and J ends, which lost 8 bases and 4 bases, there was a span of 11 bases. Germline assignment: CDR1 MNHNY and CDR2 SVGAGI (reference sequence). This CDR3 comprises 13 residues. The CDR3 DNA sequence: TGTGCCAGCCGGATGGGGGTTAATGAAAAACTGTTTTTT. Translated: CASRMGVNEKLFF.

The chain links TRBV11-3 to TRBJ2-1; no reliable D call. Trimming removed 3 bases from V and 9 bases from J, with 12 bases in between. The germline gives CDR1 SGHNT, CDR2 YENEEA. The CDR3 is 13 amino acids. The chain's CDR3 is CASSFGSRGEQFF. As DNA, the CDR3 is TGTGCCAGCAGCTTCGGGTCAAGAGGTGAGCAGTTCTTC.